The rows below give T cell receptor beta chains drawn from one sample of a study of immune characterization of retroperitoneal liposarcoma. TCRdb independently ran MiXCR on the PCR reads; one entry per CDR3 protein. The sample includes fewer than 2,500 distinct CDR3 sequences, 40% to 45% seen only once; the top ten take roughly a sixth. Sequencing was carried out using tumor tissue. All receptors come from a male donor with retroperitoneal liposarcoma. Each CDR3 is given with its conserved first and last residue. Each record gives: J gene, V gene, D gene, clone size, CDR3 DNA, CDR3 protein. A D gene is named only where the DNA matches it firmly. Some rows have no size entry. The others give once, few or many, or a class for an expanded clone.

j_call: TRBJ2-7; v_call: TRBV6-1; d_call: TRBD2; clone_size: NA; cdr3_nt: TGTGCCAGCAGTGAAGCGCTAGCGGAAGCCTACGAGCAGTACTTC; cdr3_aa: CASSEALAEAYEQYF
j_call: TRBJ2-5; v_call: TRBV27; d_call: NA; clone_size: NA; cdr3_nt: TGTGCCAGCAGTTTATCGCAGGGCCAAGAGACCCAGTACTTC; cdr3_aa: CASSLSQGQETQYF
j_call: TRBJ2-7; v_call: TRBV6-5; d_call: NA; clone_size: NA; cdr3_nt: TGTGCCAGCAGTGAAACATGGCAGTCCTACAATGAGCAGTACTTC; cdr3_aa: CASSETWQSYNEQYF
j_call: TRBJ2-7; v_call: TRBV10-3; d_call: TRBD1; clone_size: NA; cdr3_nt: TGTGCCATCAGGGGGACAGACTACGAGCAGTACTTC; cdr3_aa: CAIRGTDYEQYF
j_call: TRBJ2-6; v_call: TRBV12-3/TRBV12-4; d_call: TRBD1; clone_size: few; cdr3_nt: TGTGCCAGCACCTCGACAGGGGCTGGGGCCAACGTCCTGACTTTC; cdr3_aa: CASTSTGAGANVLTF
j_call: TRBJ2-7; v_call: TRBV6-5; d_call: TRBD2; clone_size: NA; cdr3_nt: TGTGCCAGCAGTTACACTCCCCCAGCTAGCGGCACCTACGAGCAGTACTTC; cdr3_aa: CASSYTPPASGTYEQYF
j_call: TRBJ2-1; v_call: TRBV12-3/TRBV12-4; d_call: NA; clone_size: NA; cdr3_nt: TGTGCCAGCAGTCTACTCAGGGGTCATGAGCAGTTCTTC; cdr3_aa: CASSLLRGHEQFF
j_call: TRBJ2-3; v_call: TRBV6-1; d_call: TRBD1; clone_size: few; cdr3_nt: TGTGCCAGCGGGAAAACCTCCAGGGGGTCAGGAGATACGCAGTATTTT; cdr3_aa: CASGKTSRGSGDTQYF
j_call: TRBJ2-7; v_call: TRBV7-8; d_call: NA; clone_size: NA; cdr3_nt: TGTGCCAGCAGCTTAGCTCCCACAGGTACCTACGAGCAGTACTTC; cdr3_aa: CASSLAPTGTYEQYF
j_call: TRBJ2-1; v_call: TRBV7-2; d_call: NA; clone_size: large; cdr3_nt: TGTGCCAGCAGCCCTTTGTATGGGGCCTACAATGAGCAGTTCTTC; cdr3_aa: CASSPLYGAYNEQFF
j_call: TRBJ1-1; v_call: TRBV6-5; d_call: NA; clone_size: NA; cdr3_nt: TGTGCCAGCAGTTACTCAGGCAACATGAACACTGAAGCTTTCTTT; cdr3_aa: CASSYSGNMNTEAFF
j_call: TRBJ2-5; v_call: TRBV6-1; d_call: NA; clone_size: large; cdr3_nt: TGTGCCAGCAGTGAAGGGTCAGGGGCCCAAGAGACCCAGTACTTC; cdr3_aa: CASSEGSGAQETQYF
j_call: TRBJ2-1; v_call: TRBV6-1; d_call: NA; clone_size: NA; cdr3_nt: TGTGCCAGCACCCCCCCCGGGGGTAGTGAGCAGTTCTTC; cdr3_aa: CASTPPGGSEQFF
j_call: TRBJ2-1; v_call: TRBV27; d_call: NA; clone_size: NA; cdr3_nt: TGTGCCACCCGACAGAGCTCCTACAATGAGCAGTTCTTC; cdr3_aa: CATRQSSYNEQFF
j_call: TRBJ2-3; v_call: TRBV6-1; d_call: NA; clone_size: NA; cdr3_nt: TGTGCCAGCAGTGAATCGTGGGTGGCAGGGAACACAGATACGCAGTATTTT; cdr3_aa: CASSESWVAGNTDTQYF
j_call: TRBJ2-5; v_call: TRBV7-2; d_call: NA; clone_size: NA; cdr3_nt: TGTGCCAGCAGCCCTCTATGGGAGACCCAGTACTTC; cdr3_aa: CASSPLWETQYF
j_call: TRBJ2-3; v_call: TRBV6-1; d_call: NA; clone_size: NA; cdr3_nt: TGTGCCAGCAGTAGTGTCCTGAGGGGAGATACGCAGTATTTT; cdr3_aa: CASSSVLRGDTQYF
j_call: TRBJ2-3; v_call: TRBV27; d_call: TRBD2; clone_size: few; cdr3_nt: TGTGCCGAACTAGCGGGAGTCACAGATACGCAGTATTTT; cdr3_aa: CAELAGVTDTQYF
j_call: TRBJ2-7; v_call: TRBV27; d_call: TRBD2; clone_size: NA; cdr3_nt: TGTGCCAGCGGTGTAGCGGGAGGGTCCGGCTACGAGCAGTACTTC; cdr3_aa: CASGVAGGSGYEQYF
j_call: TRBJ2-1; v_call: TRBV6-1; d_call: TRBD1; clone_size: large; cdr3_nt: TGTGCCAGCAGCACCGGGACAGGGGGCTACGAGCAGTTCTTC; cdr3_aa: CASSTGTGGYEQFF
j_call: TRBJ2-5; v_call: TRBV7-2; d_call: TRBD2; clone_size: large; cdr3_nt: TGTGCCAGCAGCGACGTAGCGGGAGGGCTTCAAGGAGAGACCCAGTACTTC; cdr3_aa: CASSDVAGGLQGETQYF
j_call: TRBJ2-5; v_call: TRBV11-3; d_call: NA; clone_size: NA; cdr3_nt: TGTGCCAGCACCCAGATGGAAAGGGAGACCCAGTACTTC; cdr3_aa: CASTQMERETQYF
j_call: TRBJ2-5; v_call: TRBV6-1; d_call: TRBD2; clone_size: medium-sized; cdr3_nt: TGTGCCAGCAGCGGGGGGGGGAAAGAGACCCAGTACTTC; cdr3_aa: CASSGGGKETQYF
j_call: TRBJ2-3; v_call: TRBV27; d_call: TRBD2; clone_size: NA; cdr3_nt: TGTGCCAGCAGTTCCCCAGCGGGGGCCACAGATACGCAGTATTTT; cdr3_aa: CASSSPAGATDTQYF
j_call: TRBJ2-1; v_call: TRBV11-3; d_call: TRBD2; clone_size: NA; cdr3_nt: TGTGCCAGCAGCTTAGGGGGGGCGGGAGGGCCGAATGAGCAGTTCTTC; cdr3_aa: CASSLGGAGGPNEQFF
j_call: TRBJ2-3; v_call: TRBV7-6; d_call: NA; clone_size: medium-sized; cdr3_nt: TGTGCCAGCAGCTTAGGCCCACCAGAGGATACGCAGTATTTT; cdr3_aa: CASSLGPPEDTQYF
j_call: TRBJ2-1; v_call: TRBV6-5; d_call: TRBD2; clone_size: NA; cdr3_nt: TGTGCCAGCAGCCCCGTTGCGAGCGGGAACCTCAATGAGCAGTTCTTC; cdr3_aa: CASSPVASGNLNEQFF
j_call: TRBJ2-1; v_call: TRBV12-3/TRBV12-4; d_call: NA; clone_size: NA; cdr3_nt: TGTGCCACCAACCCGGGGGTTTTGTACAATGAGCAGTTCTTC; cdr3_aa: CATNPGVLYNEQFF
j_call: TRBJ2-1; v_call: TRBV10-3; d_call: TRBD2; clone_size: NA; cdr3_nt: TGTGCCATCAGTGAGTGGACTAGCGGGAGTGGCAATGAGCAGTTCTTC; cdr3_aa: CAISEWTSGSGNEQFF
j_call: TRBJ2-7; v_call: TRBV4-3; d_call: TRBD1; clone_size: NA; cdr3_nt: TGCGCCAGCAGCCGAGGTTGGGACAGACCATCAGGCGAGCAGTACTTC; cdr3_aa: CASSRGWDRPSGEQYF
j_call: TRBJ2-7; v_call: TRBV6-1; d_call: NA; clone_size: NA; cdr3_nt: TGTGCCGCCAGCCATTTCTACGAGCAGTACTTC; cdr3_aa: CAASHFYEQYF
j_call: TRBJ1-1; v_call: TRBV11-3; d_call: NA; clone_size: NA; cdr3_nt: TGTGCCAGCAGCTTACGGGACGGGAACACTGAAGCTTTCTTT; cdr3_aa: CASSLRDGNTEAFF
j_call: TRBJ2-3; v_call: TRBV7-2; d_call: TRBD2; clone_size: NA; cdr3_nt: TGTGCCAGCAGCCCTCCCGAACGGGGGGAAGATACGCAGTATTTT; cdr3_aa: CASSPPERGEDTQYF
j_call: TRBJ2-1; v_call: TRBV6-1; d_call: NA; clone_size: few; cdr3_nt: TGTGCCAGCACGCGTGACAATGAGCAGTTCTTC; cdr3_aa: CASTRDNEQFF
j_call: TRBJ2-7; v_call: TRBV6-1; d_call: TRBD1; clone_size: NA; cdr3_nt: TGTGCCAGCAGTCCCCGGACAGGGTTTAGCTCCTACGAGCAGTACTTC; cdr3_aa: CASSPRTGFSSYEQYF
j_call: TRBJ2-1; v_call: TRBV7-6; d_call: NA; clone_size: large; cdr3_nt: TGTGCCAGCAGCTTAAGGGGGATTTCCTACGAGCAGTTCTTC; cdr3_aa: CASSLRGISYEQFF
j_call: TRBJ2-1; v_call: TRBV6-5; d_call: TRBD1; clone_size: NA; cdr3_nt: TGTGCCAGCAGCCCACAGGGGGCGCGCCAAGAGACCCAGTTCTTC; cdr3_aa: CASSPQGARQETQFF
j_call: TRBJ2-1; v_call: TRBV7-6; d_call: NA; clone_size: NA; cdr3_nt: TGTGCCAGCAGCAGGACGGGGTCAGAGACCCAGTTCTTC; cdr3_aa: CASSRTGSETQFF
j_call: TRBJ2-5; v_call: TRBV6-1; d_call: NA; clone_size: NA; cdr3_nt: TGTGCCAGCAGTTATAACCAAGAGACCCAGTACTTC; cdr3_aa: CASSYNQETQYF
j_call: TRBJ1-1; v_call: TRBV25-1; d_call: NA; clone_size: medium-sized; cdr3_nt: TGTGCCAGCAGTGTTGCGAACACTGAAGCTTTCTTT; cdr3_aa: CASSVANTEAFF
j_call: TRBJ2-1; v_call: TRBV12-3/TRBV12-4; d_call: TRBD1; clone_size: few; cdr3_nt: TGTGCCAGCAGTTTACCGAATTGGGACAGCCCATCCTACAATGAGCAGTTCTTC; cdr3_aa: CASSLPNWDSPSYNEQFF
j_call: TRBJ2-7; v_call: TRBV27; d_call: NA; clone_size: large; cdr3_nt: TGTGCCAGCAGTCTCCGGGACACATCCTACGAGCAGTACTTC; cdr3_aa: CASSLRDTSYEQYF
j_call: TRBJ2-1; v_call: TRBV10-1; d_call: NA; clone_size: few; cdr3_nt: TGCGCCAGCAGTGAGTCGAGCTTTTCCGGTGAGCAGTTCTTC; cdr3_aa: CASSESSFSGEQFF
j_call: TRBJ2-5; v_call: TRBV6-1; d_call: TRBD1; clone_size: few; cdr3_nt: TGTGCCAGCAGTAGTCGACAGGGGGGAAGCGGGCAGTACTTC; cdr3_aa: CASSSRQGGSGQYF
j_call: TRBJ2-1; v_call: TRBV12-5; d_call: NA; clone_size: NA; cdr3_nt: TGTGCTAGTGGTTTGGGGGGCTTATACAATGAGCAGTTCTTC; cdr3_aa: CASGLGGLYNEQFF
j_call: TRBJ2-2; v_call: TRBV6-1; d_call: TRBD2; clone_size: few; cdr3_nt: TGTGCCAGCAGTCCTGGGACTAGCGGGTTAGCGAACACCGGGGAGCTGTTTTTT; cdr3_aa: CASSPGTSGLANTGELFF
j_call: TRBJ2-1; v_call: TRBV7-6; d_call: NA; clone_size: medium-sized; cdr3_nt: TGTGCCAGCAGCTTGTCCGGGACGGGACTTTACGAGCAGTTCTTC; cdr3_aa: CASSLSGTGLYEQFF
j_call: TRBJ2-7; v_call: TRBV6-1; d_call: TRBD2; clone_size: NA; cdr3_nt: TGTGCCAGCCGGGCGGGACTAGTCCTCTACAATGAGCAGTACTTC; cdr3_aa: CASRAGLVLYNEQYF
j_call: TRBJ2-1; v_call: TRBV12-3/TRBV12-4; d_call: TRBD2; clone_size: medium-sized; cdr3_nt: TGTGCCAGCAGCCCGACTAGCGGAACCTACAATGAGCAGTTCTTC; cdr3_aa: CASSPTSGTYNEQFF
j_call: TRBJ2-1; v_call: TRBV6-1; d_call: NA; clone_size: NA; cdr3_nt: TGTGCCAACTCAAGGGCTAAGGCCTACAATGAGCAGTTCTTC; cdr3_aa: CANSRAKAYNEQFF
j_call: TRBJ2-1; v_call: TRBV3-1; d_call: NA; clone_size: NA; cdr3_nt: TGTGCCAGCAGCCATAGTCGCAATGAGCAGTTCTTC; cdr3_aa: CASSHSRNEQFF
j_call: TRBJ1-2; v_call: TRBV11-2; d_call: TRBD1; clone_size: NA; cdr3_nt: TGTGCCAGCAGCGAGCGACAGGGAGTCTATGGCTACACCTTC; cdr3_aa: CASSERQGVYGYTF
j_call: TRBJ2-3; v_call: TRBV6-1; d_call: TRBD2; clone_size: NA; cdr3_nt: TGTGCCAGCAAATCACTAGCGGGAGGGCCGGGTGAGAAGGACTTC; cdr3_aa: CASKSLAGGPGEKDF
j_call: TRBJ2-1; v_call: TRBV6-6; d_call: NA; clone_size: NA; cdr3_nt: TGTGCCAGCAGACTCATCGGGACTGACAATGAGCAGTTCTTC; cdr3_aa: CASRLIGTDNEQFF
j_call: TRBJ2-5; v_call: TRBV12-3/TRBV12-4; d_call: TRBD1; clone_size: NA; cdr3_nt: TGTGCCAGCAGTACGGGACAGGGGAGGAAGACCCAGTACTTC; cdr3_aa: CASSTGQGRKTQYF
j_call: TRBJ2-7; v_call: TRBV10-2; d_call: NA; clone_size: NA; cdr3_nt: TGCGCCAGCAGTGATTACCAGTTCGGCGAGCAGTACTTC; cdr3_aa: CASSDYQFGEQYF
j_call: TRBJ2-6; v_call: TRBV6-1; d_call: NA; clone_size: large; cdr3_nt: TGTGCCAGCAGTGTACAGGGTGCTGGGGCCAACGTCCTGACTTTC; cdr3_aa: CASSVQGAGANVLTF
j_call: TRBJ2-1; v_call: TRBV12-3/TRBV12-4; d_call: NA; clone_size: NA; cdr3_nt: TGTGCCAGCAGTTCTAGGGTCAATGAGCAGTTCTTC; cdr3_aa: CASSSRVNEQFF
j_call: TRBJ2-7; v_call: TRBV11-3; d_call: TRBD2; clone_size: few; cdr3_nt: TGTGCCAGCAGCGGACCACTAGCGGGAGGGCCTCAGGGAAAACCGAGGTACGAGCAGTACTTC; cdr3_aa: CASSGPLAGGPQGKPRYEQYF